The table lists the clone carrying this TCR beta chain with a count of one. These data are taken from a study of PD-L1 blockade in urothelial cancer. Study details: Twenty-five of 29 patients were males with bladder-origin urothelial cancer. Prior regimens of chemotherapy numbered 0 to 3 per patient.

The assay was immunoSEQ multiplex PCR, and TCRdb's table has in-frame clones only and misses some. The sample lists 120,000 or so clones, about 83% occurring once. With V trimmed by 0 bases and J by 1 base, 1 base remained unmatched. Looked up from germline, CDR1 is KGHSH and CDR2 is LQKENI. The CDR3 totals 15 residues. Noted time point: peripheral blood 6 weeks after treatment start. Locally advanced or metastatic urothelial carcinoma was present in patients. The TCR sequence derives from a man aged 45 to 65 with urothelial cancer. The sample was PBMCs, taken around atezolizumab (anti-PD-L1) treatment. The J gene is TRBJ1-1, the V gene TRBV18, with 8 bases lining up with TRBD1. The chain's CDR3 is CASSPPGTGNTEAFF. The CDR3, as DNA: TGTGCCAGCTCACCACCGGGGACAGGGAACACTGAAGCTTTCTTT.